Below, 11 T cell receptor beta chains from the same sample are listed, as sequenced in a study of blood T cell repertoires in COVID-19 (dated by TCRdb to about 2020). Libraries were built with the immunoSEQ multiplex PCR assay. TCRdb mirrors the immuneACCESS table, restricted to in-frame sequences. Some clones are absent from its copies; in checked studies, under half trace to an unresolved V gene, and the reason for the others is unknown. A total of 180,000 or so clones appear in this sample, approximately 85% of them only once. The top ten constitute around 7.8% of the sample. What was sequenced was peripheral blood. Every receptor here comes from a woman aged 55 to 70 with acute or convalescent COVID-19.

The rearrangement links TRBV4-1 to TRBJ2-2; TRBD1 is a possible D gene (5 bases). CDR3 length equals 14 residues. The ends were cut back, 3 bases at V and 2 bases at J, with 7 bases in the middle. Looked up from germline, CDR1 is MGHRA and CDR2 is YSYEKL. The CDR3 region has the DNA TGCGCCAGCAGCCACAGGGAAAACACCGGGGAGCTGTTTTTT. This sequence encodes CASSHRENTGELFF.

The V and J genes are TRBV19 and TRBJ1-5; 7 positions agree with TRBD1. With V trimmed by 5 bases and J by 2 bases, 3 bases remained unmatched. This CDR3 contains 14 residues. The germline V gene encodes CDR1 LNHDA and CDR2 SQIVND (reference sequence). The CDR3, as DNA: TGTGCCAGTAGTTTAACAGGGGGCAATCAGCCCCAGCATTTT. Translated: CASSLTGGNQPQHF.

The V and J genes are TRBV14 and TRBJ1-4; possible D gene TRBD1, 5 bases. Trimming took 4 bases from V and 2 from J, leaving 8 bases between them. The CDR3 spans 14 residues. The germline gives CDR1 SGHDN, CDR2 FVKESK. In nucleotides, the CDR3 is TGTGCCAGCAGCCGGACACCTACTAATGAAAAACTGTTTTTT. It yields the protein CASSRTPTNEKLFF.

V and J are TRBV9 and TRBJ2-3, with 8 positions matching TRBD1. Trimming removed 4 bases from V and 1 base from J; junction bases left unmatched: 11. The CDR3 covers 17 residues. The germline V gene has CDR1 SGDLS and CDR2 YYNGEE. CDR3 residues: CASSTDRGWPGTDTQYF. The CDR3 DNA reads as TGTGCCAGCAGCACCGACAGGGGATGGCCTGGCACAGATACGCAGTATTTT.

The genes are TRBV4-2 and TRBJ2-7, with TRBD1 identical over 9 bases. This CDR3 contains 16 residues. V lost 1 base to trimming and J lost 7 bases; unmatched junction nucleotides: 11. The germline V gene encodes CDR1 LGHNA and CDR2 YNFKEQ. The CDR3 reads CASSQVTGQGRGEQYF. DNA for the CDR3: TGTGCCAGCAGCCAAGTTACCGGACAGGGGCGTGGGGAGCAGTACTTC.

The J gene is TRBJ1-2, the V gene TRBV6-5; TRBD1 matches at 8 bases. Germline V gene lookup returns CDR1 MNHEY and CDR2 SVGAGI. V trimming: 5 bases; J trimming: 7 bases; junction bases outside the gene matches: 9. This CDR3 has 14 residues. The CDR3 loop reads CASSPLQGEGGYTF. In nucleotides, the CDR3 is TGTGCCAGCAGTCCTCTACAGGGGGAAGGTGGCTACACCTTC.

This clone was detected only once. This chain connects TRBV28 to TRBJ1-2; 9 bases align to TRBD1. Germline-derived CDR1 and CDR2 are MDHEN and SYDVKM. This CDR3 has 15 residues. With 7 bases clipped from V and 1 base from J, the junction kept 7 bases outside the gene matches. CDR3 amino acids: CASNQQGALNYGYTF. The CDR3 region has the DNA TGTGCCAGCAATCAACAGGGGGCGCTTAACTATGGCTACACCTTC.

The chain carries TRBV6-5 and TRBJ2-2; 7 bases agree with TRBD1. The germline V gene encodes CDR1 MNHEY and CDR2 SVGAGI. V was pared by 6 bases and J by 5 bases, with 3 bases of the junction left unmatched. The CDR3 runs to 13 residues. The CDR3 loop is CASRLGQTGELFF. CDR3 DNA: TGTGCCAGCAGACTGGGACAGACCGGGGAGCTGTTTTTT.

V gene TRBV21-1 combines with J gene TRBJ1-5; no check of the table's D call, TRBD1, against the DNA was made. TRBV21-1 is marked as a pseudogene. The CDR3 has 16 residues. In DNA, the CDR3 is TGTGCCAGCACGACCCAGGGGGCGCGAAGCAATCAGCCCCAGCATTTT. It codes for CASTTQGARSNQPQHF.

The chain's CDR3 is CASSVTYRQVGDQPQHF. DNA of the CDR3: TGTGCCAGCAGTGTTACATATCGGCAGGTCGGCGATCAGCCCCAGCATTTT. The chain carries TRBV6-1 and TRBJ1-5; D ambiguous. Germline values: CDR1 MNHNS, CDR2 SASEGT. V lost 4 bases, J lost 5 bases, and 21 bases lay in between. The CDR3 is 17 residues long.

The chain has TRBV19 and TRBJ1-1; 8 nucleotides match TRBD1. The V gene's germline CDR1 is LNHDA and CDR2 SQIVND (reference sequence). With V trimmed by 1 base and J by 4 bases, 5 bases remained unmatched. CDR3 length: 15 residues. DNA of the CDR3: TGTGCCAGTAGTATAGGGACAGGGACAAGCACTGAAGCTTTCTTT. As protein: CASSIGTGTSTEAFF.